These 27 T cell receptor beta chains originate from one sample sequenced in a study of blood T cell repertoires in COVID-19. The method was immunoSEQ multiplex PCR; TCRdb's version includes in-frame clones alone and lacks a portion of them. The sample records 350,000 to 450,000 clones, 89% being singletons. The sample consisted of peripheral blood. The receptors here all came from a woman between 40 and 50 years old with COVID-19, enrolled during active disease.

This sequence joins TRBV6-6 and TRBJ1-5, with D perhaps TRBD1 (5 bases). This CDR3 comprises 11 residues. Germline lookup yields CDR1 MNHNY and CDR2 SVGAGI (reference sequence). V dropped 5 bases and J dropped 13 bases, with 12 bases sitting between them. The CDR3 region has the DNA TGTGCCAGCAGTCCACAGGTAGCTCAGCATTTT. Translating it yields CASSPQVAQHF.

The rearrangement joins TRBV7-2 to TRBJ1-2; 7 bases map to TRBD1. The V segment lost 3 bases and the J segment 4 bases; nucleotides outside the gene matches: 8. CDR1 is SGHTA and CDR2 is FQGNSA in the germline V gene. The CDR3 runs to 15 residues. CDR3 sequence: CASSFGGQAVYGYTF. As DNA, the CDR3 is TGTGCCAGCAGCTTTGGAGGACAGGCAGTCTATGGCTACACCTTC.

This chain joins TRBV9 and TRBJ1-6; the D gene is possibly TRBD1 (6 bases). The germline V and J ends were trimmed by 3 bases and 0 bases, with 19 bases remaining between them. Germline CDR1 and CDR2: SGDLS and YYNGEE. The CDR3 runs to 19 residues. CDR3 in amino acids: CASSGPFLQDSSYNSPLHF. The CDR3 DNA reads as TGTGCCAGCAGCGGACCCTTCCTCCAGGACAGCTCCTATAATTCACCCCTCCACTTT. The whole variable domain, remainder taken from reference TRBV9 and TRBJ1-6, is DSGVTQTPKHLITATGQRVTLRCSPRSGDLSVYWYQQSLDQGLQFLIQYYNGEERAKGNILERFSAQQFPDLHSELNLSSLELGDSALYFCASSGPFLQDSSYNSPLHFGNGTRLTVT.

The V gene is TRBV7-2, the J gene TRBJ1-4; TRBD1 aligns across 10 bases. CDR3 length equals 15 residues. V lost 4 bases, J lost 8 bases, and 7 bases stayed unmatched. CDR1 and CDR2 from the germline V gene are SGHTA and FQGNSA. The CDR3 is CASSSRQGAVEKLFF. The CDR3 DNA reads as TGTGCCAGCAGCTCGAGACAGGGGGCGGTGGAAAAACTGTTTTTT.

This rearrangement joins TRBV14 to TRBJ1-4; D might be TRBD1 (5 bases). Germline loops: CDR1 SGHDN, CDR2 FVKESK. V lost 0 bases and J 7 bases, leaving 15 bases between the germline ends. The length of the CDR3 is 16 residues. The CDR3 DNA reads as TGTGCCAGCAGCCAAGATTGGGGCAGGGATGTTGAAAAACTGTTTTTT. Translation gives CASSQDWGRDVEKLFF.

Comments on this clone: Other DNA sequences in this sample translate to the same CDR3. This rearrangement joins TRBV7-6 to TRBJ1-5, with D maybe TRBD1 (5 bases). The CDR3 has 15 residues. V dropped 1 base and J dropped 3 bases, with 10 bases sitting between them. Germline V gene lookup returns CDR1 SGHVS and CDR2 FNYEAQ. The DNA of the CDR3 is TGTGCCAGCAGCTTAGGGGCAGGGCCCAATCAGCCCCAGCATTTT. Encoded protein: CASSLGAGPNQPQHF.

This clone was counted once. The chain recombines TRBV28 with TRBJ1-2, with a weak D call TRBD1 (6 bases). The CDR3 is 16 amino acids. Germline V gene data show CDR1 as MDHEN and CDR2 as SYDVKM. V was shortened by 4 bases and J by 0 bases, with 15 bases between the two germline ends. The CDR3 region has the DNA TGTGCCAGCAGTTCGACAGGTGACAGAGCTAACTATGGCTACACCTTC. It specifies CASSSTGDRANYGYTF.

The rearrangement uses TRBV6-2 or TRBV6-3 and TRBJ2-3; tentative D call: TRBD1 (6 bases). Germline values: CDR1 MNHEY, CDR2 SVGEGT. With 5 bases removed from V and 2 bases from J, the gap between germline ends came to 11 bases. CDR3 size: 14 residues. The CDR3 region is CASSQDRATDTQYF. In DNA form, the CDR3 reads TGTGCCAGCAGTCAGGACAGAGCCACAGATACGCAGTATTTT.

J is TRBJ1-4 and V is TRBV11-2; D remains unclear. V lost 7 bases and J lost 3, with 15 bases in between. CDR3 size: 15 residues. Germline V lookup: CDR1 SGHAT, CDR2 FQNNGV. This chain's CDR3 is CASTPEGSSNEKLFF. CDR3 in DNA: TGTGCCAGCACCCCCGAGGGTTCGTCTAATGAAAAACTGTTTTTT.

The J gene is TRBJ1-1, the V gene TRBV28; D not certain. The CDR3 loop spans 12 amino acids. V was trimmed by 4 bases and J by 11 bases, leaving 14 bases between them. Germline-derived CDR1 and CDR2 are MDHEN and SYDVKM. CDR3 protein: CASSSSLRGAFF. For the CDR3, the DNA is TGTGCCAGCAGTTCCAGTCTTAGAGGCGCTTTCTTT.

The rearrangement links TRBV7-2 to TRBJ2-3; 13 bases line up with TRBD2. This CDR3 is built from 17 residues. Per the germline V gene, CDR1 is SGHTA and CDR2 is FQGNSA. The J segment lost 4 bases and the V segment lost 5 bases, leaving 9 bases of the junction unmatched. In nucleotides, the CDR3 is TGTGCCAGCAGCCTTCGGACTAGCGGGAGTAGGTCAGATACGCAGTATTTT. Protein sequence: CASSLRTSGSRSDTQYF.

The chain links TRBV7-2 to TRBJ2-2; D possibly corresponds to TRBD1 (6 bases). In germline, CDR1 is SGHTA, CDR2 FQGNSA. Trimming shortened V by 3 bases and J by 3 bases, and 11 bases separated the two germline ends. This CDR3 contains 15 residues. For the CDR3, the DNA is TGTGCCAGCAGCTTTTGGGGGCTGGACACCGGGGAGCTGTTTTTT. Amino acid sequence: CASSFWGLDTGELFF.

The V call is TRBV19, the J call TRBJ2-1, with 9 bases lining up with TRBD2. Germline V gene lookup returns CDR1 LNHDA and CDR2 SQIVND (reference sequence). This CDR3 is 17 amino acids long. J was trimmed by 8 bases and V by 2 bases; bases with no gene match: 13. Here the CDR3 reads CASSILRAGGPIHEQFF. The CDR3 DNA reads TGTGCCAGTAGTATACTGAGGGCGGGAGGGCCTATCCATGAGCAGTTCTTC.

The V gene is TRBV4-1, the J gene TRBJ2-7, with 7 positions matching TRBD1. With V trimmed by 4 bases and J by 2 bases, 11 bases remained unmatched. CDR3 length equals 16 residues. From germline, CDR1 is MGHRA and CDR2 YSYEKL. CDR3 protein: CASSRLGTARTYEQYF. CDR3 in DNA: TGCGCCAGCAGCCGACTCGGGACAGCCCGTACCTACGAGCAGTACTTC.

Note on this clone: In the same sample, other DNA sequences code for this CDR3. CDR3 sequence (DNA): TGTGCCAGCAGCTTAGACAGGGTGGGCTACACCTTC. Translation: CASSLDRVGYTF. V usage is TRBV7-9 and J usage is TRBJ1-2, with a possible D match to TRBD1 (6 bases). V lost 1 base, J lost 8 bases, and 8 bases lay in between. The CDR3 length is 12 residues. CDR1 is SEHNR and CDR2 is FQNEAQ in the germline V gene (reference sequence). Using reference TRBV7-9 and TRBJ1-2 for the parts outside the CDR3, the full variable domain is DTGVSQNPRHKITKRGQNVTFRCDPISEHNRLYWYRQTLGQGPEFLTYFQNEAQLEKSRLLSDRFSAERPKGSFSTLEIQRTEQGDSAMYLCASSLDRVGYTFGSGTRLTVV.

The chain uses TRBV6-2 or TRBV6-3 and TRBJ1-5, with D perhaps TRBD1 (6 bases). Germline CDR1 reads MNHEY; CDR2 reads SVGEGT. The CDR3 extends over 12 amino acids. V was trimmed by 5 bases and J by 10 bases, leaving 12 bases between them. CDR3 sequence reads: CASSTGSLPQHF. The CDR3 DNA follows: TGTGCCAGCAGTACAGGGAGTCTTCCCCAGCATTTT.

This chain joins TRBV21-1 and TRBJ1-2; the listed D gene, TRBD1, was not tested against the DNA. TRBV21-1 is a listed pseudogene. This CDR3 spans 13 amino acids. CDR3 residues: CASSKAPVNGYTF. Here the CDR3 DNA reads TGTGCCAGCAGCAAAGCCCCAGTTAATGGCTACACCTTC.

This sequence joins TRBV30 and TRBJ1-1, with D unclear. The CDR3 spans 14 residues. The V and J ends lost 3 bases and 0 bases respectively, with 11 bases between them. CDR1 is GTSNPN, CDR2 SVGIG, per germline (reference sequence). Written as DNA, the CDR3 is TGTGCCTGGAGGACCCCAGGCATGAACACTGAAGCTTTCTTT. Translated, it gives CAWRTPGMNTEAFF.

The chain combines TRBV5-1 with TRBJ2-3; TRBD2 might be the D (6 bases). Trimming shortened V by 4 bases and J by 4 bases, and 13 bases separated the two germline ends. The CDR3 runs 14 residues. Germline CDR1 SGHRS, CDR2 YFSETQ. Written as DNA, the CDR3 is TGCGCCAGCAGCGCGGGGCCCGGGCCAGATACGCAGTATTTT. As protein: CASSAGPGPDTQYF.

The V call is TRBV6-5, the J call TRBJ1-6; 8 positions agree with TRBD1. This CDR3 has 14 residues. Germline assignment: CDR1 MNHEY and CDR2 SVGAGI. With V trimmed by 7 bases and J by 7 bases, 6 bases remained unmatched. The CDR3 reads CASKGQAGNSPLHF. The CDR3 bases are TGTGCCAGCAAGGGACAGGCTGGAAATTCACCCCTCCACTTT.

This sequence joins TRBV5-1 and TRBJ1-1; possible D gene TRBD1, 6 bases. This CDR3 region has 15 residues. Germline loops: CDR1 SGHRS, CDR2 YFSETQ. V shed 3 bases and J shed 1 base, with 13 bases lying between them. The CDR3 loop reads CASSSQSRGNTEAFF. The CDR3 DNA follows: TGCGCCAGCAGCTCTCAGAGCAGGGGGAACACTGAAGCTTTCTTT.

The sample holds one count of this clone. CDR3 protein: CASSYRQGGMNTEAFF. In nucleotides, the CDR3 is TGTGCCAGCAGTTATCGACAGGGCGGGATGAACACTGAAGCTTTCTTT. The V gene is TRBV28, the J gene TRBJ1-1; 7 nucleotides match TRBD1. V dropped 4 bases and J dropped 0; count of bases not matched to a gene: 8. Germline V gene lookup returns CDR1 MDHEN and CDR2 SYDVKM. The CDR3 is 16 residues long.

The chain combines TRBV6-5 with TRBJ2-2; 7 nucleotides match TRBD1. With V trimmed by 6 bases and J by 4 bases, 8 bases remained unmatched. This CDR3 region has 15 residues. Germline-derived CDR1 and CDR2 are MNHEY and SVGAGI. The CDR3 loop reads CASSSTGFGTGELFF. Here the CDR3 DNA reads TGTGCCAGCAGCTCGACAGGGTTCGGCACCGGGGAGCTGTTTTTT.

The chain recombines TRBV28 with TRBJ1-6; D possibly corresponds to TRBD1 (5 bases). In germline, CDR1 is MDHEN, CDR2 SYDVKM. V lost 6 bases and J lost 4, with 16 bases in between. The CDR3 contains 16 residues. For the CDR3, the DNA is TGTGCCAGCAGGTCAGCCTATCGGGGGTATAATTCACCCCTCCACTTT. This encodes CASRSAYRGYNSPLHF.

This clone has more than one count but fewer than ten. The sample has other DNA sequences that encode this CDR3 too. J is TRBJ1-5 and V is TRBV28; D is ambiguous. The V gene's germline CDR1 is MDHEN and CDR2 SYDVKM. The CDR3 length is 13 residues. V was pared by 3 bases and J by 2 bases, with 5 bases between. This CDR3 is CASSFPGNQPQHF. The CDR3 region has the DNA TGTGCCAGCAGTTTTCCGGGCAATCAGCCCCAGCATTTT.

The gene calls are TRBV6-5 and TRBJ1-1, with D possibly matching TRBD1 (6 bases). Trimming removed 9 bases at V and 1 base at J, with 12 bases between. The CDR3 extends over 13 amino acids. Germline-derived CDR1 and CDR2 are MNHEY and SVGAGI. Written as DNA, the CDR3 is TGTGCCAGTAACAGGGTTTCGAACACTGAAGCTTTCTTT. This sequence encodes CASNRVSNTEAFF.

The genes are TRBV21-1 and TRBJ2-7; TRBD1, the table's D call, was not compared with the DNA. TRBV21-1 represents a pseudogene. The CDR3 contains 14 residues. The CDR3 sequence is CASCLQGKPYEQYF. The CDR3 DNA follows: TGTGCCAGCTGCCTCCAGGGGAAACCTTACGAGCAGTACTTC.